Below are 7 T cell receptor beta chains sequenced from a single sample in a study of technical replicates of blood from a few donors. The method was immunoSEQ multiplex PCR; TCRdb's version includes in-frame clones alone and lacks a portion of them. The data contain around 65,000 clones, around 88% of them singletons. Sequencing used PBMCs. The receptors shown here come from a human donor in good health. Some clones in this sample may be carry-over from other donors' samples.

The chain employs TRBV2 and TRBJ2-5, with 8 positions matching TRBD1. The J segment lost 4 bases and the V segment lost 6 bases, leaving 4 bases of the junction unmatched. The CDR3 length is 13 residues. Germline V CDR1 and CDR2: SNHLY, FYNNEI. This chain's CDR3 is CASRDRDSETQYF. DNA for the CDR3: TGTGCCAGCAGGGACAGGGATTCAGAGACCCAGTACTTC.

The J gene is TRBJ2-7, the V gene TRBV6-1, with 7 bases identical to TRBD1. The ends lost 3 bases at V and 3 bases at J; junction bases unmatched: 5. Germline V gives CDR1 MNHNS, CDR2 SASEGT. The CDR3 loop spans 14 amino acids. The CDR3 bases are TGTGCCAGCAGTGACAGGGACAGTATCTACGAGCAGTACTTC. It specifies CASSDRDSIYEQYF.

J is TRBJ1-1 and V is TRBV10-3; D gene ambiguous. The CDR3 totals 12 residues. Looked up from germline, CDR1 is ENHRY and CDR2 is SYGVKD. Trimming cost V 8 bases and J 1 base, with 8 bases left between them. The CDR3 sequence: CAIRAQNTEAFF. DNA of the CDR3: TGTGCCATCCGCGCGCAGAACACTGAAGCTTTCTTT.

The chain is built from TRBV2 and TRBJ2-7, with a weak D call TRBD2 (7 bases). The V and J ends lost 7 bases and 0 bases respectively, with 13 bases between them. In germline, CDR1 is SNHLY, CDR2 FYNNEI. The CDR3 totals 14 residues. The CDR3 sequence: CASTGGPSSYEQYF. CDR3 bases: TGTGCCAGCACCGGGGGGCCCAGCTCCTACGAGCAGTACTTC.

This chain connects TRBV5-4 to TRBJ2-7; tentatively, D is TRBD2 (5 bases). Germline V gene lookup returns CDR1 SGHNT and CDR2 YYREEE (reference sequence). The V and J ends lost 2 bases and 6 bases respectively, with 12 bases between them. The CDR3 sequence is 13 residues long. CDR3 DNA sequence: TGTGCCAGCAGCTTAGAGGGCGGATTCGAGCAGTACTTC. Amino acid sequence: CASSLEGGFEQYF.

This clone has only a few counts. The rearrangement joins TRBV7-2 to TRBJ2-7; 8 nucleotides line up with TRBD2. The CDR3 has 16 amino acids. J was trimmed by 2 bases and V by 5 bases; bases with no gene match: 11. The germline V gene encodes CDR1 SGHTA and CDR2 FQGNSA. The DNA of the CDR3 is TGTGCCAGCAGCCCGCCGGTAGCGGGGCCTACCTACGAGCAGTACTTC. Translation: CASSPPVAGPTYEQYF.

The rearrangement joins TRBV4-1 to TRBJ2-3, with D possibly matching TRBD2 (5 bases). V was clipped by 5 bases and J by 4 bases, with 22 bases between them. Germline V gene sequence: CDR1 MGHRA, CDR2 YSYEKL. The CDR3 sequence is 17 residues long. The DNA of the CDR3 is TGCGCCAGCAGCACACCTAGCCGGGAAGTAGGGCCAGATACGCAGTATTTT. Amino acids: CASSTPSREVGPDTQYF.